The 8 T cell receptor beta chains presented below share a single source sample, sequenced in a study of T cells in Graves' hyperthyroidism and ophthalmopathy. From RNA transcripts, TCR beta CDR3 regions were amplified. TCR CDR3 underwent first-round RT-PCR with the HTBI primer set. TCRdb used MiXCR to reprocess the multiplex PCR reads, holding one entry per CDR3 protein. Found here are roughly 560,000 distinct CDR3 sequences, roughly 15% of them singletons; the top ten hold 4.3%. The source material was blood. The receptor set was obtained from a woman aged 40 to 50 with Graves' ophthalmopathy.

This clonotype has at least ten counts. The gene calls are TRBV28 and TRBJ1-1, with a weak D call TRBD1 (6 bases). The CDR3 contains 12 residues. Germline lookup yields CDR1 MDHEN and CDR2 SYDVKM. Trimming took 6 bases from V and 7 from J, leaving 12 bases between them. CDR3 coding DNA: TGTGCCAGCAGCCGAACAGGGCTTGAAGCTTTCTTT. Its protein is CASSRTGLEAFF.

This clonotype has a count of ten or more. CDR3 loop: CASRTGTSGTYEQYF. DNA of the CDR3: TGCGCCAGCAGGACCGGGACTAGCGGGACCTACGAGCAGTACTTC. V gene TRBV5-1 combines with J gene TRBJ2-7; TRBD2 aligns across 13 bases. V shed 5 bases, J shed 2 bases, and the junction held 4 bases outside the gene matches. This CDR3 comprises 15 residues. CDR1 and CDR2 (germline): SGHRS, YFSETQ.

This clonotype occurred many times. The rearrangement uses TRBV19 and TRBJ2-6; possibly TRBD1 or TRBD2 for D (5 bases each). Germline V lookup: CDR1 LNHDA, CDR2 SQIVND (reference sequence). This CDR3 has 15 amino acids. Trimming stripped 7 bases from V and 0 bases from J, with 10 bases between. This chain's CDR3 is CASNPGPSGANVLTF. Written as DNA, the CDR3 is TGTGCCAGTAATCCGGGACCCTCTGGGGCCAACGTCCTGACTTTC.

This clonotype has ten or more counts. This chain uses TRBV6-2 or TRBV6-3 with TRBJ2-2; 9 bases are shared with TRBD2. CDR1 and CDR2 from the germline V gene are MNHEY and SVGEGT. J lost 7 bases, V lost 2 bases, and 8 bases had no gene match. This CDR3 is 16 amino acids long. The CDR3 region has the DNA TGTGCCAGCAGTTACGTCTCTAGCGGGAACGGCGGGGAGCTGTTTTTT. This sequence encodes CASSYVSSGNGGELFF.

This clonotype was recorded at least ten times. The gene calls are TRBV11-1 and TRBJ2-7, with D possibly being TRBD1 (5 bases). The CDR3 has 14 residues. V lost 1 base to trimming and J lost 0 bases, with 7 bases between them. The germline CDR1 and CDR2 sequences are SGHAT and FQDESV (reference sequence). CDR3 nucleotides: TGTGCCAGCAGCTTAGAACAGGACTCCTACGAGCAGTACTTC. It translates to CASSLEQDSYEQYF.

This clonotype was recorded many times. The CDR3 sequence: CASSAGTSGRSRETQYF. CDR3 coding DNA: TGTGCCAGCAGCGCCGGGACTAGCGGGAGATCTCGAGAGACCCAGTACTTC. The chain links TRBV11-1 to TRBJ2-5; 14 nucleotides line up with TRBD2. With V trimmed by 5 bases and J by 4 bases, 9 bases remained unmatched. The CDR3 runs 17 residues. The germline CDR1 and CDR2 sequences are SGHAT and FQDESV (reference sequence).

This clonotype was counted many times. The chain combines TRBV28 with TRBJ2-2; tentatively, D is TRBD2 (7 bases). Germline-derived CDR1 and CDR2 are MDHEN and SYDVKM. This CDR3 is built from 14 residues. V was cut by 2 bases and J by 7 bases, with 11 bases left in between. CDR3 sequence reads: CASSLGGALGELFF. In DNA form, the CDR3 reads TGTGCCAGCAGTTTAGGGGGGGCCCTCGGGGAGCTGTTTTTT.

There are many counts of this clonotype. The chain is built from TRBV6-1 and TRBJ1-1; D gene uncertain. Germline V gene data show CDR1 as MNHNS and CDR2 as SASEGT. The CDR3 runs to 14 residues. The V gene lost 6 bases and the J gene lost 0 bases, with 11 bases spanning the gap. The CDR3 is CASRARELNTEAFF. The CDR3, as DNA: TGTGCCAGCAGAGCAAGGGAATTGAACACTGAAGCTTTCTTT.